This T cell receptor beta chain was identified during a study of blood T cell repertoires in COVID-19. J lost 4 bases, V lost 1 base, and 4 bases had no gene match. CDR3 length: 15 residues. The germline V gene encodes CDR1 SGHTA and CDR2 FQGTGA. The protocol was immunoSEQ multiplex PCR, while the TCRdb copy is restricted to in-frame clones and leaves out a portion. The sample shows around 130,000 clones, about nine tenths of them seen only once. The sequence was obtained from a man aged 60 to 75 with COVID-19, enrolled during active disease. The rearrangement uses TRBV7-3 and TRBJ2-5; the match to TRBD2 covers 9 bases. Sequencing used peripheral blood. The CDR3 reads CASSLSGGRGETQYF. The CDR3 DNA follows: TGTGCCAGCAGCTTAAGCGGCGGGAGGGGAGAGACCCAGTACTTC.